This T cell receptor beta chain was sequenced during a study of blood T cells in healthy people across ages. The use of a sample-barcoded 5' primer and a J-beta primer mix characterized a second PCR of roughly 6 to 12 cycles. Through a template-switch adaptor with 12 random nucleotides, each cDNA molecule received a tag. Each CDR3 protein gets one entry after TCRdb re-called the 5' RACE reads with MiXCR. The data show over 1,300,000 distinct CDR3 sequences, 45% to 70% seen once. With 0 bases removed from V and 0 bases from J, the gap between germline ends came to 10 bases. Germline assignment: CDR1 DFQATT and CDR2 SNEGSKA (reference sequence). This CDR3 region has 15 residues.

The sequencing input was blood. V usage is TRBV20-1 and J usage is TRBJ2-3; possibly TRBD1 for D (6 bases). This clonotype originated in a man between 18 and 29 years old in good health. The CDR3 bases are TGCAGTGCTAGAGAGACAGGTTGGAGCACAGATACGCAGTATTTT. Translating gives CSARETGWSTDTQYF.